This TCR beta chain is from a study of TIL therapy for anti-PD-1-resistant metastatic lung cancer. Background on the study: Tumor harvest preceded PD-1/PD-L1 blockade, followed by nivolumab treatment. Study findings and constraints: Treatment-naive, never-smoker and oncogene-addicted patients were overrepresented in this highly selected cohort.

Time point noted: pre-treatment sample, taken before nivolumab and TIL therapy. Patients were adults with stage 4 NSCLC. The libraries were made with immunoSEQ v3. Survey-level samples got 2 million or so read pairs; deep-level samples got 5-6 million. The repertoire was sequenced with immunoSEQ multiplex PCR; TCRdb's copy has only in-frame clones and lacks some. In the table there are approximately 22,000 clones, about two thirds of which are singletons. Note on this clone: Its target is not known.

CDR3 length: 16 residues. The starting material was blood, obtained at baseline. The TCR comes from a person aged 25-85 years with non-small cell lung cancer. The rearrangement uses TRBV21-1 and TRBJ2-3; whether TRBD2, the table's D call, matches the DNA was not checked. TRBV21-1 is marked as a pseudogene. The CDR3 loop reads CASSKGGAGKTDTQYF. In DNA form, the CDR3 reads TGTGCCAGCAGCAAAGGCGGGGCGGGAAAAACAGATACGCAGTATTTT.